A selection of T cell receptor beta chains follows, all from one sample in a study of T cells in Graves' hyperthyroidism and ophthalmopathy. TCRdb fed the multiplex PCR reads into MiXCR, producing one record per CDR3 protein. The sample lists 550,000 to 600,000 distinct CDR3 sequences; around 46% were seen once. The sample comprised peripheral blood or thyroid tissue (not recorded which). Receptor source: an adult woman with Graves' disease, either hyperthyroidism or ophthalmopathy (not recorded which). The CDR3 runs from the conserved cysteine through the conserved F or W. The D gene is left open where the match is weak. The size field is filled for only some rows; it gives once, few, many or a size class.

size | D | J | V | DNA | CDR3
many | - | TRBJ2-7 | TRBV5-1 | TGCGCCAGCAGCTTAACAGGGCCTTGGGAGGAGCAGTACTTC | CASSLTGPWEEQYF
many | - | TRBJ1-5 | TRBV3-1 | TGTGCCAGCAGCCTACGGGACGGGCCTGGGCCCCAGCATTTT | CASSLRDGPGPQHF
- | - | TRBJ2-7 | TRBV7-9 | TGTGCCAGCAGCACCCGGGACGGAACCTACGAGCAGTACTTC | CASSTRDGTYEQYF
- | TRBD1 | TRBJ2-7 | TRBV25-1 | TGTGCCTGCAGTGCTCTAGTTGTGGCCCAGGGGGATCCATACGAGCAGTACTTC | CACSALVVAQGDPYEQYF
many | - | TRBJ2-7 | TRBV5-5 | TGTGCCAGCAGCGCCTCCGGCTCCTACGAGCAGTACTTC | CASSASGSYEQYF
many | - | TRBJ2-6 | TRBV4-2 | TGTGCCAGCAGCCAAGAGGACGCCTCTGGGGCCAACGTCCTGACTTTC | CASSQEDASGANVLTF
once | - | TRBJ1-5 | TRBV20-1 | TGCAGTGCTAGAGCGATTGGCCAGCCCCAGCATTTT | CSARAIGQPQHF
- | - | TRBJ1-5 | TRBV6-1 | TGTGCCAGCAGTTACGACAGATCTCAGCCCCAGCATTTT | CASSYDRSQPQHF
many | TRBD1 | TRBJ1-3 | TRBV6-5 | TGTGCCAGCAGTCGGGGACAGTCTGGAAACACCATATATTTT | CASSRGQSGNTIYF
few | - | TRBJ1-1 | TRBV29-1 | TGCAGCGGAGGAGCAGGGTTCGCCACTGAAGCTTTCTTT | CSGGAGFATEAFF
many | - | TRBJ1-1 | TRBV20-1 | TGCAGTGCCAGGACCGTGAACACTGAAGCTTTCTTT | CSARTVNTEAFF
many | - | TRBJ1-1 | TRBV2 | TGTGCCAGCAGCAAATCGGGAGGGGGGACGACGAACACTGAAGCTTTCTTT | CASSKSGGGTTNTEAFF
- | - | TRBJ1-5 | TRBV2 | TGTGCCAGCAGTGGTATGGCAGGGAGTCTTCAGCCCCAGCATTTT | CASSGMAGSLQPQHF
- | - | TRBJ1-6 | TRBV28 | TGTGCCAGCAGTTTTGCGGACAGAGATAATTCACCCCTCCACTTT | CASSFADRDNSPLHF
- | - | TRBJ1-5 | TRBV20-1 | TGCAGTGCGGGACGGCGGGGGCAGCCCCAGCATTTT | CSAGRRGQPQHF
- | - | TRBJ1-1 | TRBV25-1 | TGTGCCAGCAGTGATTCGGACCATGACACTGAAGCTTTCTTT | CASSDSDHDTEAFF
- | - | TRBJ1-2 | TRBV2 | TGTGCCAGCAGTGAAACCGGGGGCGGTGGTGGCTACACCTTC | CASSETGGGGGYTF
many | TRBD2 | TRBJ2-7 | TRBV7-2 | TGTGCCAGCAGCTCCGAAACACTAGCGGGAGGGCTTGAGCAGTACTTC | CASSSETLAGGLEQYF
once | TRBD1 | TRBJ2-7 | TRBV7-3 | TGTGCCAGCAGCTTTCGGACAGGGAACGAGCAGTACTTC | CASSFRTGNEQYF
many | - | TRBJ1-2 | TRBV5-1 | TGCGCCAGCAGCTCAGGACCGGGGGACTATGGCTACACCTTC | CASSSGPGDYGYTF
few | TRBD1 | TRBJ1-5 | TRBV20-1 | TGCAGTGCTAGACCAGGGGGCAAGGGGACCCAGCATTTT | CSARPGGKGTQHF
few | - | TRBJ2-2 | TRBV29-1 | TGCAGCGTTGGGGGATACGGGGAGCTGTTTTTT | CSVGGYGELFF
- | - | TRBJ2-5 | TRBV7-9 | TGTGCCAGCAGCTTTGGGGGTTCCCTCTCTGGAGAGACCCAGTACTTC | CASSFGGSLSGETQYF
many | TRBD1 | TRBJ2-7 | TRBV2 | TGTGCCAGCAGTGAGACAGGGAGTAACTCCTACGAGCAGTACTTC | CASSETGSNSYEQYF
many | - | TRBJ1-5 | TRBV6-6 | TGTGCCAGCATACGTCGGCAGGGTGCTTCTTGGGGCAATCAGCCCCAGCATTTT | CASIRRQGASWGNQPQHF
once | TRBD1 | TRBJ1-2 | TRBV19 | TGTGCCAGCACCGGGACAGGGGGAACTTACGATGGCTACACCTTC | CASTGTGGTYDGYTF
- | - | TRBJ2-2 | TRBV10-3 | TGTGCCATCAGACAACAGGGCATCGGGAACACCGGGGAGCTGTTTTTT | CAIRQQGIGNTGELFF
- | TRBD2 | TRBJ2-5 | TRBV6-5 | TGTGCCAGCAGTTACTCCAGGCTAGCGGGACAAGAGACCCAGTACTTC | CASSYSRLAGQETQYF
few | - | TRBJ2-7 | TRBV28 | TGTGCCAGCAGCCAGACTATTTACGAGCAGTACTTC | CASSQTIYEQYF
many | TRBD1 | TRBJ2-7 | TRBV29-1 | TGCAGCGTAGTGGGGACAGGGTTCCACGAGCAGTACTTC | CSVVGTGFHEQYF
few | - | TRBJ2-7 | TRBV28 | TGTGCCAGCACCTACGGTTGGGCATCCTACGAGCAGTACTTC | CASTYGWASYEQYF
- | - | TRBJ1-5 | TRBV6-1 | TGTACCAGCAGTCCCCTCGGACACAGCAATCAGCCCCAGCATTTT | CTSSPLGHSNQPQHF
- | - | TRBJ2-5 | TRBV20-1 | TGCAGTGCTAGAGTAGGGAGGAAGGAGACCCAGTACTTC | CSARVGRKETQYF
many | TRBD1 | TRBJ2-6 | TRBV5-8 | TGTGCCAGCAGCGGACGGGACAGGACAAGATCTGGGGCCAACGTCCTGACTTTC | CASSGRDRTRSGANVLTF
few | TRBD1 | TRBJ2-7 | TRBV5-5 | TGTGCCAGCAGCCCCTCGGGACAGCTCTACGAGCAGTACTTC | CASSPSGQLYEQYF
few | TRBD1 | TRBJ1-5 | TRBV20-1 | TGCAGTGCTAGAGATCAGGGGGTGGTCTGGGGTAGCAATCAGCCCCAGCATTTT | CSARDQGVVWGSNQPQHF
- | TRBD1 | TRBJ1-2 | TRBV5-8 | TGTGCCAGCAGCTTGTACCGGGACAGAGAGTATGGCTACACCTTC | CASSLYRDREYGYTF
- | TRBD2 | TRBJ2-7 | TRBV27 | TGTGCCAGCGGCAAAAGACTAGCCTCCCAGCCCCTATTCCTCTACGAGCAGTACTTC | CASGKRLASQPLFLYEQYF
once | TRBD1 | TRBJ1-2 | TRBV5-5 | TGTGCCAGCAGCTTCGCTGACAGGGGCCGGGCGAGCTATGGCTACACCTTC | CASSFADRGRASYGYTF
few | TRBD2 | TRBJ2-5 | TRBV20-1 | TGCAGTGCGCCCAACGGGAGGGCCGGGGAGACCCAGTACTTC | CSAPNGRAGETQYF
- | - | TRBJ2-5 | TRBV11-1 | TGTGCCAGCAGCTTAGCGGGACCAAAACAAGAGACCCAGTACTTC | CASSLAGPKQETQYF
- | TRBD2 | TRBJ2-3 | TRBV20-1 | TGCAGTGCAACCGGGACTAGCGGGAGAACGCAGTATTTT | CSATGTSGRTQYF
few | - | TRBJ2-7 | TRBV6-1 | TGTGCCACCACGTCCCCTGCCGGCCAGGGAGACGAGCAGTACTTC | CATTSPAGQGDEQYF
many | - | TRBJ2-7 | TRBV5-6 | TGTGCCAGCAGCTTATTTGGGTCCGGAGAGCAGTACTTC | CASSLFGSGEQYF
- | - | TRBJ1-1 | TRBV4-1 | TGCGCCAGCAGCCAAGATGTTCACGGTCTCACTGAAGCTTTCTTT | CASSQDVHGLTEAFF
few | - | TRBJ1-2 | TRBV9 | TGTGCCAGCAGCTCAGGGGTCTATGGCTACACCTTC | CASSSGVYGYTF
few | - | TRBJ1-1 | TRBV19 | TGTGCCAGTAGTTGGGACCGAACGAAGCTGAACACTGAAGCTTTCTTT | CASSWDRTKLNTEAFF
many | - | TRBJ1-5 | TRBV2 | TGTGCCAGCAGTGATAGCAATCAGCCCCAGCATTTT | CASSDSNQPQHF
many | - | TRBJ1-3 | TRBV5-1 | TGCGCCAGCAGCTTGGAGCCCTTGTTAGGTGGAAACACCATATATTTT | CASSLEPLLGGNTIYF
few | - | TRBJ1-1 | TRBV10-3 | TGTGCCATCAGTGACGCCCTCAGTAACACTGAAGCTTTCTTT | CAISDALSNTEAFF
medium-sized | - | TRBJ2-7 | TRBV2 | TGTGCCAGCAGCGTGGGGGGCCCCTACGAGCAGTACTTC | CASSVGGPYEQYF
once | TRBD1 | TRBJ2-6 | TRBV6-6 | TGTGCCAGCACCTCCGACAGGGGGCCTGGGGCCAACGTCCTGACTTTC | CASTSDRGPGANVLTF
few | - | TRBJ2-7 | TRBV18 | TGTGCCAGCTCACCTCCGGGGGACCACGAGCAGTACTTC | CASSPPGDHEQYF
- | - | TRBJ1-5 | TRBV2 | TGTGCCAGCAGTGAAGCGGACACGGGTCAGCCCCAGCATTTT | CASSEADTGQPQHF
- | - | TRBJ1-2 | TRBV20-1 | TGCAGCGCCACGGACAAGGACAGCATCTACACCTTC | CSATDKDSIYTF
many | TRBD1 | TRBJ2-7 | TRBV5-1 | TGCGCCAGCGGCAACCAGGGGGCCATCGAGCAGTACTTC | CASGNQGAIEQYF
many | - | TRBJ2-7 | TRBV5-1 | TGCGCCAGCAGTCAAATCGACGATGACTCCTACGAGCAGTACTTC | CASSQIDDDSYEQYF
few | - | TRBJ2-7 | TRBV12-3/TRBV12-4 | TGTGCCAGCAAGGGTCGGCAGTCCTACGAGCAGTACTTC | CASKGRQSYEQYF